This T cell receptor beta chain was captured by sequencing in a study of siplizumab effects on memory and regulatory T cells. Study-level results: There appeared to be greater diversity in naive T cells than in memory cells, and naive T cells seemed major contributors to the alloresponse.

The protocol was immunoSEQ multiplex PCR, while the TCRdb copy is restricted to in-frame clones and leaves out a portion. The sample records 120,000 or so clones, roughly 90% being singletons. This clone showed up just once. Antigen specificity is unknown. An end of the junction differs from the germline gene, which may be a read error. Germline CDR1 KGHSH, CDR2 LQKENI. The CDR3 runs 16 residues. Source material: CD4+ T cells sorted from blood. The rearrangement uses TRBV18 and TRBJ2-2, with 10 bases fitting TRBD1. The clonotype comes from a human donor in good health. The CDR3 DNA is TGTGCCAGCTCCCCACCGGGACAGGGGATGACCGGGGAGCTGTTTTTT. Protein product: CASSPPGQGMTGELFF.